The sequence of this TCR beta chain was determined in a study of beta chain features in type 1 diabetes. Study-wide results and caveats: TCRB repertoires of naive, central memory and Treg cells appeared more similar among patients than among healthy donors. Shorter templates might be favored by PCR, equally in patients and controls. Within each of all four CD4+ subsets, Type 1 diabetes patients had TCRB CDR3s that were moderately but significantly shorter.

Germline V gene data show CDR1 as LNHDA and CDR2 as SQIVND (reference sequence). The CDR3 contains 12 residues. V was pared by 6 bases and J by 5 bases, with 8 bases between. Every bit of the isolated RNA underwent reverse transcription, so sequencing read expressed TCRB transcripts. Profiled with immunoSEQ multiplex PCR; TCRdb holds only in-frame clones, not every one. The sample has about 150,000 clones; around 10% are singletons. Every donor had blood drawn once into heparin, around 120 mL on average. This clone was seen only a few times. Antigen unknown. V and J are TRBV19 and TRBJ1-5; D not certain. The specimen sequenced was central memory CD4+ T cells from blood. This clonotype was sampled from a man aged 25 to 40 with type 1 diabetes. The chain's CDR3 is CASSPHDQPQHF. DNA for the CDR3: TGTGCCAGTAGCCCCCATGATCAGCCCCAGCATTTT.